Listed below are T cell receptor beta chains from one sample, sequenced in a study of cytomegalovirus exposure and HLA in healthy donors. TCRdb's table, derived via immunoSEQ multiplex PCR, lists solely in-frame clones and lacks some. In the table there are approximately 100,000 clones, 70% of which are singletons. Input material: PBMCs. Every receptor here comes from a man in his forties or fifties in good health and CMV-seropositive. Each CDR3 is given with its conserved first and last residue. A D gene is named only where the DNA matches it firmly. Size is stated for part of the rows, as once, few or many counts, or as a class when the clone is expanded.

TRBV28	-	TRBJ2-7	TRBD2	11	CASRLANEQYF	TGTGCCAGCCGACTAGCCAACGAGCAGTACTTC
TRBV28	few	TRBJ2-7	TRBD2	14	CASWKPSGSDEQYF	TGTGCCAGCTGGAAGCCTAGCGGGAGTGACGAGCAGTACTTC
TRBV9	once	TRBJ1-4	TRBD1	15	CASSPEDRGGEKLFF	TGTGCCAGCAGCCCCGAAGACAGGGGAGGCGAAAAACTGTTTTTT
TRBV5-1	-	TRBJ2-2	TRBD2	19	CASSGKLAGGPSNTGELFF	TGCGCCAGCAGCGGGAAACTAGCGGGAGGGCCCTCGAACACCGGGGAGCTGTTTTTT
TRBV6-5	few	TRBJ1-1	TRBD1	13	CASLGQGNTEAFF	TGTGCCAGCCTGGGACAGGGGAACACTGAAGCTTTCTTT
TRBV30	-	TRBJ2-1	TRBD2	15	CAWRGRTSGDNEQFF	TGTGCCTGGAGGGGACGGACTAGCGGAGATAATGAGCAGTTCTTC
TRBV15	few	TRBJ2-1	-	16	CATSRDWGSADNEQFF	TGTGCCACCAGCAGAGATTGGGGCTCGGCAGACAATGAGCAGTTCTTC
TRBV7-2	few	TRBJ1-6	-	12	CASSLVNSPLHF	TGTGCCAGCAGCTTAGTAAATTCACCCCTCCACTTT
TRBV7-2	-	TRBJ1-1	TRBD1	16	CASSLAGQAMNTEAFF	TGTGCCAGCAGCTTAGCTGGACAGGCGATGAACACTGAAGCTTTCTTT
TRBV6-5	-	TRBJ1-4	TRBD1	15	CASSSTGTELYALFF	TGTGCCAGCAGTTCTACCGGGACAGAGTTATATGCACTGTTTTTT
TRBV10-1	-	TRBJ2-1	-	13	CASSESPREEQFF	TGCGCCAGCAGTGAGTCACCCCGAGAAGAGCAGTTCTTC
TRBV10-2	-	TRBJ2-7	-	14	CASSEFWQGGEQYF	TGCGCCAGCAGTGAATTTTGGCAGGGCGGCGAGCAGTACTTC
TRBV4-1	-	TRBJ2-7	TRBD2	14	CASSPGLAGVEQYF	TGCGCCAGCAGCCCGGGACTAGCGGGAGTCGAGCAGTACTTC
TRBV30	-	TRBJ1-2	TRBD1	14	CAWSPDGTAYGYTF	TGTGCCTGGAGTCCCGACGGGACAGCCTATGGCTACACCTTC
TRBV27	-	TRBJ2-7	TRBD2	14	CASSLTSGTLEQYF	TGTGCCAGCAGTCTGACTAGCGGGACTCTCGAGCAGTACTTC
TRBV7-9	-	TRBJ1-3	-	19	CASSSNRDLSFGSGNTIYF	TGTGCCAGCAGCTCGAACCGGGACTTAAGTTTTGGCTCTGGAAACACCATATATTTT
TRBV6-1	-	TRBJ1-1	-	14	CASSELGVRPEAFF	TGTGCCAGCAGTGAGCTAGGGGTAAGGCCTGAAGCTTTCTTT
TRBV7-9	-	TRBJ2-4	TRBD1	16	CASSPPSGTGMDIQYF	TGTGCCAGCAGCCCCCCATCTGGGACAGGGATGGACATTCAGTACTTC
TRBV19	-	TRBJ1-2	TRBD1	13	CASRWTGDYGYTF	TGTGCCAGTAGGTGGACAGGAGACTATGGCTACACCTTC
TRBV4-3	few	TRBJ2-7	TRBD2	19	CASSQSILAGEYYSYEQYF	TGCGCCAGCAGCCAGTCAATTCTAGCGGGGGAATACTACTCCTACGAGCAGTACTTC
TRBV7-9	few	TRBJ1-2	TRBD1	13	CASRDRENYGYTF	TGTGCCAGCAGAGACAGGGAGAACTATGGCTACACCTTC
TRBV27	-	TRBJ2-1	TRBD2	15	CASSLTGGIYNEQFF	TGTGCCAGCAGTTTAACGGGAGGGATATACAATGAGCAGTTCTTC
TRBV6-5	-	TRBJ2-7	-	15	CASSRPGLRGYEQYF	TGTGCCAGCAGTCGACCGGGACTTAGGGGATACGAGCAGTACTTC
TRBV6-5	-	TRBJ1-1	-	12	CASMAGATEAFF	TGTGCCAGCATGGCGGGGGCCACTGAAGCTTTCTTT
TRBV4-3	-	TRBJ1-4	-	15	CASSQDKWRAEKLFF	TGCGCCAGCAGCCAAGATAAGTGGAGGGCTGAAAAACTGTTTTTT
TRBV5-1	-	TRBJ1-2	TRBD1	15	CASSSDRGSNYGYTF	TGCGCCAGCAGCTCGGACAGGGGTTCTAACTATGGCTACACCTTC
TRBV21-1	-	TRBJ2-7	-	16	CASSKEGSNGSYEQYF	TGTGCCAGCAGCAAGGAGGGGAGTAATGGTTCCTACGAGCAGTACTTC
TRBV19	-	TRBJ2-5	TRBD2	18	CASSTPGLAGEGQETQYF	TGTGCCAGTAGTACGCCGGGACTAGCGGGAGAAGGGCAAGAGACCCAGTACTTC
TRBV27	few	TRBJ2-4	-	16	CASSLSFPGGGNIQYF	TGTGCCAGCAGTTTAAGCTTCCCAGGGGGAGGAAACATTCAGTACTTC